Listed here are 5 T cell receptor beta chains from one sample, sequenced in a study of T cells in women clearing cervical HPV infection. Only in-frame clones appear in the TCRdb table, and some are missing; sequencing was by immunoSEQ multiplex PCR. The sample table sets out some 40,000 clones. The specimen sequenced was blood buffy coat. The source of these receptors is a woman between 18 and 69 years old with a cervical HPV16 infection that either progressed to CIN3+ or cleared (not recorded which).

The CDR3 sequence: CASSVDSVQPQHF. CDR3 bases read: TGTGCCAGCAGCGTAGACTCGGTTCAGCCC. The rearrangement uses TRBV5-5 and TRBJ1-5; D not certain. From the germline J gene comes the end of the CDR3, since the read stops 3 residues before it. V was cut by 4 bases and J by 6 bases, with 11 bases left in between. From germline, CDR1 is SGHKS and CDR2 YYEKEE (reference sequence). This CDR3 has 13 residues. Full variable domain (remainder filled in from reference TRBV5-5 and TRBJ1-5): DAGVTQSPTHLIKTRGQQVTLRCSPISGHKSVSWYQQVLGQGPQFIFQYYEKEERGRGNFPDRFSARQFPNYSSELNVNALLLGDSALYLCASSVDSVQPQHFGDGTRLSIL.

As for this clone: The CDR3 is cut off 3 residues early in the read; its end comes from the germline J gene. V gene TRBV20-1 combines with J gene TRBJ1-6; 8 positions match TRBD1. Trimming cost V 1 base and J 10 bases; bases outside gene matches: 6. The CDR3 length is 14 residues. Germline CDR1 reads DFQATT; CDR2 reads SNEGSKA (reference sequence). Partial CDR3 DNA: TGCAGTGCTAGAGTGGACAGGGAAGGCTCACCC. This sequence encodes CSARVDREGSP. In full, the CDR3 is CSARVDREGSPLHF.

Comments on this clone: Sequencing ends 3 residues short of the CDR3 end; the germline J gene provides the rest. This rearrangement joins TRBV4-1 to TRBJ1-5; D unresolved. V lost 1 base and J lost 7, with 11 bases in between. The CDR3 length is 14 residues. Germline CDR1 MGHRA, CDR2 YSYEKL. CDR3 loop: CASSQVQILQPQHF. Incomplete CDR3 DNA: TGCGCCAGCAGCCAAGTACAGATATTACAGCCC.

A note on this clone: The CDR3 end is not reached by the read, which stops 3 residues before it; the germline J gene fills it in. The chain is built from TRBV19 and TRBJ1-5; 9 bases fit TRBD1. Germline V gene lookup returns CDR1 LNHDA and CDR2 SQIVND (reference sequence). V shed 3 bases, J shed 7 bases, and the junction held 7 bases outside the gene matches. This CDR3 contains 15 residues. The part of the CDR3 DNA that was read is TGTGCCAGTAGTATCTGGGGACAGGGTAACCAGCCC. Translated, it gives CASSIWGQGNQP. The CDR3 in its entirety is CASSIWGQGNQPQHF.

For this clone: The CDR3 extends 3 residues past the end of the read, so its final part is completed from the germline J gene. The chain uses TRBV19 and TRBJ2-7; D is possibly TRBD1 (5 bases). V was cut by 0 bases and J by 1 base, with 7 bases left in between. The CDR3 contains 14 residues. Germline loops: CDR1 LNHDA, CDR2 SQIVND (reference sequence). Incomplete CDR3 DNA: TGTGCCAGTAGTATAGACAGGGCGTCCTACGAG. Protein sequence: CASSIDRASYE. The complete CDR3 sequence is CASSIDRASYEQYF.